This is a list of T cell receptor beta chains from one sample in a study of T cell clones after liver transplantation. Sequencing used immunoSEQ multiplex PCR; TCRdb keeps in-frame clones, though not all of them. The sample lists approximately 100,000 clones, about 81% occurring once. The sequencing here drew on CD4+ T cells from blood, taken around 44 months after liver transplant. All receptors derive from a human patient who received a liver transplant. Some T cells may originate from the graft donor. Each CDR3 is given with its conserved first and last residue. The order of the fields is J gene, D gene, clone size, V gene, CDR3 DNA, CDR3 protein. The D gene is left open where the match is weak. Some rows mark clone size as missing; the rest say once, few, many or name a class of expanded clone.

j_gene: TRBJ1-4; d_gene: NA; abundance: NA; v_gene: TRBV19; CDR3nt: TGTGCCAGTAGTATCGGGGGGTTCAATGAAAAACTGTTTTTT; CDR3aa: CASSIGGFNEKLFF
j_gene: TRBJ1-1; d_gene: NA; abundance: NA; v_gene: TRBV28; CDR3nt: TGTGCCAGCAGTTTCCCCGGCTCTGGTAGGAACACTGAAGCTTTCTTT; CDR3aa: CASSFPGSGRNTEAFF
j_gene: TRBJ1-2; d_gene: TRBD1; abundance: NA; v_gene: TRBV5-1; CDR3nt: TGCGCCAGCAGCCCGGGAGGGACAGGGGGCTTGATCGCTGGCTACACCTTC; CDR3aa: CASSPGGTGGLIAGYTF
j_gene: TRBJ1-2; d_gene: NA; abundance: once; v_gene: TRBV11-3; CDR3nt: TGTGCCAGCACCCTCCCCAGCTATGGCTACACCTTC; CDR3aa: CASTLPSYGYTF
j_gene: TRBJ1-1; d_gene: NA; abundance: NA; v_gene: TRBV7-2; CDR3nt: TGTGCCAGCAGCCTAGTGACGACAGGAAAAACTGAAGCTTTCTTT; CDR3aa: CASSLVTTGKTEAFF
j_gene: TRBJ1-1; d_gene: TRBD1; abundance: NA; v_gene: TRBV7-6; CDR3nt: TGTGCCAGCAGCAACCCCGGAGGGACAGGGGGGAGGGTGAACACTGAAGCTTTCTTT; CDR3aa: CASSNPGGTGGRVNTEAFF
j_gene: TRBJ1-1; d_gene: TRBD1; abundance: NA; v_gene: TRBV2; CDR3nt: TGTGCCAGCAGTGGGGACAGGGGGGGTACTGAAGCTTTCTTT; CDR3aa: CASSGDRGGTEAFF
j_gene: TRBJ1-1; d_gene: NA; abundance: NA; v_gene: TRBV10-1; CDR3nt: TGCGCCAGGACCATATCTAATGAAGCTTTCTTT; CDR3aa: CARTISNEAFF
j_gene: TRBJ1-1; d_gene: TRBD1; abundance: once; v_gene: TRBV18; CDR3nt: TGTGCCAGCTCACCACCAAGGACAGGGAACCGGGACACTGAAGCTTTCTTT; CDR3aa: CASSPPRTGNRDTEAFF
j_gene: TRBJ1-3; d_gene: TRBD1; abundance: NA; v_gene: TRBV5-1; CDR3nt: TGCGCCAGCAGCTCAGGGGGCGCTGGAAACACCATATATTTT; CDR3aa: CASSSGGAGNTIYF
j_gene: TRBJ2-5; d_gene: TRBD2; abundance: NA; v_gene: TRBV6-1; CDR3nt: TGTGCCACCCTAAAGACTAGCGGGTCGCAAGAGACCCAGTACTTC; CDR3aa: CATLKTSGSQETQYF